The 18 T cell receptor beta chains below all came from one sample that was sequenced in a study of tumor-infiltrating lymphocytes in primary liver carcinoma. Production of TCR beta cDNA used around 500 ng total RNA together with a constant-region primer. Three-round nested multiplex PCR performed with slightly modified ARM-PCR produced the TCR beta libraries. The study ran its first two PCR rounds for around 9 cycles each, using TRBV1-TRBV30 forward primers and a C-beta reverse primer. TCRdb fed the multiplex PCR reads into MiXCR, producing one record per CDR3 protein. The data hold fewer than 400,000 distinct CDR3 sequences, with 58% observed a single time. Researchers drew blood RNA from unsorted whole blood and extracted germline DNA as well. The sample was peripheral blood. Source of these receptors: a woman younger than 45 with primary liver carcinoma and hepatitis B virus infection.

This sequence joins TRBV18 and TRBJ2-7; D might be TRBD2 (5 bases). Germline loops: CDR1 KGHSH, CDR2 LQKENI. CDR3 length: 16 amino acids. V lost 1 base to trimming and J lost 3 bases, with 16 bases between them. CDR3: CASSPLLLEGHYEQYF. The DNA of the CDR3 is TGTGCCAGCTCACCACTTCTCCTCGAGGGCCACTACGAGCAGTACTTC.

Worth noting for this clonotype: Just one base apart from a much larger clone, this may be a read error. The gene calls are TRBV29-1 and TRBJ2-5; the D call may be TRBD1 or TRBD2 (5 bases each). Trimming took 6 bases from V and 5 from J, leaving 19 bases between them. Per the germline V gene, CDR1 is SQVTM and CDR2 is ANQGSEA. The CDR3 totals 14 residues. The CDR3 sequence is CSVERGGGLETQYF. The CDR3, as DNA: TGCAGCGTCGAGAGGGGCGGCGGCTTGGAGACCCAGTACTTC.

Ten or more counts support this clonotype. The gene calls are TRBV12-3 or TRBV12-4 and TRBJ2-7; D may correspond to TRBD1 or TRBD2 (5 bases each). Trimming removed 5 bases from V and 2 bases from J, with 7 bases in between. The CDR3 has 12 amino acids. The CDR3 is CASSPGPYEQYF. The CDR3 DNA reads as TGTGCCAGCAGTCCGGGACCCTACGAGCAGTACTTC.

This chain links TRBV28 with TRBJ2-7; TRBD2 aligns across 12 bases. This CDR3 comprises 11 residues. Germline V lookup: CDR1 MDHEN, CDR2 SYDVKM. Written as DNA, the CDR3 is TGTGGGTCTAGCGGGAGGGTCGAGCAGTACTTC. This codes for CGSSGRVEQYF.

The J gene is TRBJ1-1, the V gene TRBV12-3 or TRBV12-4, with D maybe TRBD1 (5 bases). Trimming left V 5 bases short and J 1 base short, with 11 bases between. The CDR3 is made up of 14 amino acids. The CDR3 protein is CASSLRQTNTEAFF. The CDR3 DNA follows: TGTGCCAGCAGTCTACGACAGACGAACACTGAAGCTTTCTTT.

The CDR3 DNA follows: TGTGCCAGCAGTTCAACTCCCCTCCTTGCGGATAAGCAGCATTTT. It codes for CASSSTPLLADKQHF. The chain recombines TRBV11-2 with TRBJ2-3, with unresolved D. The closer fit of TRBJ1-5 to the DNA end suggests the J call may be wrong. Germline CDR1 is SGHAT and CDR2 is FQNNGV. CDR3 length: 15 amino acids.

The rearrangement joins TRBV6-2 or TRBV6-3 to TRBJ2-1; 9 bases map to TRBD2. Germline CDR1 MNHEY, CDR2 SVGEGT. CDR3 size: 17 residues. The V gene end was trimmed by 7 bases and the J gene end by 2 bases; junction bases not matched to a gene: 12. The CDR3 spells CASTPTVAGGPYNEQFF. The CDR3 DNA is TGTGCCAGCACCCCTACGGTTGCGGGAGGGCCCTACAATGAGCAGTTCTTC.

This clonotype was seen at least ten times. The chain is built from TRBV6-1 and TRBJ2-7; 7 positions agree with TRBD2. The CDR3 runs to 15 residues. Looked up from germline, CDR1 is MNHNS and CDR2 is SASEGT. J lost 2 bases, V lost 8 bases, and 12 bases had no gene match. CDR3 sequence (DNA): TGTGCCAGCTTTATAGGGGCGGGAGTTCCCTACGAGCAGTACTTC. Translation: CASFIGAGVPYEQYF.

This clonotype was seen more than once but under ten times. A read error may produce the germline difference seen at one junction end. This chain joins TRBV13 and TRBJ2-5; the match to TRBD2 covers 13 bases. The CDR3 covers 16 residues. The germline V gene encodes CDR1 PRHDT and CDR2 FYEKMQ (reference sequence). The CDR3 coding sequence is TGTGCCAGCAGCTACCGGACTAGCGGGAGATTGGAGACCCAGTGCTTC. This translates into CASSYRTSGRLETQCF.

As regards this clonotype: At one of its ends the junction is not consistent with the germline gene, which may arise from a read error. This chain uses TRBV13 with TRBJ1-1; 12 nucleotides align to TRBD1. This CDR3 is built from 16 residues. Germline V gives CDR1 PRHDT, CDR2 FYEKMQ (reference sequence). The CDR3 DNA follows: TGCGCCAGCAGCTCCGGGACAGGGGGCATGGTCACTGAAGTTTTCTTT. Translating gives CASSSGTGGMVTEVFF.

This clonotype was seen many times. The rearrangement joins TRBV12-3 or TRBV12-4 to TRBJ1-1; D perhaps matches TRBD1 (6 bases). Trimming shortened V by 7 bases and J by 4 bases, and 16 bases separated the two germline ends. The CDR3 length is 14 residues. CDR3 DNA: TGTGCCAGCACCCCCTGGGGGGCAGGCACTGAAGCTTTCTTT. Its protein product is CASTPWGAGTEAFF.

A note on this clonotype: A much larger clonotype is one base distant, so this may be a read error. V is TRBV29-1 and J is TRBJ2-1; 8 positions agree with TRBD2. Germline CDR1 SQVTM, CDR2 ANQGSEA. V lost 6 bases, J lost 2 bases, and 24 bases stayed unmatched. This CDR3 comprises 20 residues. The CDR3 region is CSVNTPGLGGGSGAYNEQFF. CDR3 bases: TGCAGCGTGAATACACCGGGCCTCGGGGGTGGTAGCGGGGCCTACAATGAGCAGTTCTTC.

On this clonotype itself: A much larger clone lies one base from this, so it may be a read error. Because it lacks the conserved phenylalanine or tryptophan at the end, this CDR3 is likely a read error. The chain employs TRBV29-1 and TRBJ2-5; 14 positions agree with TRBD2. The CDR3 length is 15 residues. Germline CDR1 reads SQVTM; CDR2 reads ANQGSEA. The V and J ends lost 6 bases and 7 bases, in that order; junction bases with no gene match: 10. The CDR3 reads CSVTGTSGSGGTQYI. CDR3 DNA: TGCAGCGTCACCGGGACTAGCGGGAGCGGAGGGACCCAGTACATC.

This clonotype was counted between two and nine times. The rearrangement uses TRBV6-5 and TRBJ2-3; D is possibly TRBD1 or TRBD2 (6 bases each). This CDR3 comprises 13 residues. In germline, CDR1 is MNHEY, CDR2 SVGAGI. V lost 6 bases, J lost 1 base, and 8 bases lay in between. The chain's CDR3 is CASRRGGTDTQYF. DNA for the CDR3: TGTGCCAGCAGAAGGGGGGGCACAGATACGCAGTATTTT.

This clonotype was detected only once. The germline gene is not matched at one end of the junction; a read error may be the cause. The chain links TRBV4-1 to TRBJ2-3; no reliable D call. CDR1 and CDR2 from the germline V gene are MGHRA and YSYEKL. This CDR3 is built from 16 residues. The CDR3 DNA sequence: TGTGCCAGCAGCCAAGTGTCGCTTGCCGCCACAGATACGCAGTATTTT. It specifies CASSQVSLAATDTQYF.

On this clonotype itself: At one end the junction does not follow the germline gene, possibly because of a read error. This chain links TRBV11-2 with TRBJ2-1; D unclear. Germline V gene lookup returns CDR1 SGHAT and CDR2 FQNNGV. The CDR3 has 18 amino acids. The CDR3 protein is CASNLLYRGKDAYKEQFF. The CDR3 DNA sequence: TGTGCCAGCAACTTATTGTACCGTGGCAAAGATGCCTACAAAGAGCAGTTCTTC.

This sequence joins TRBV19 and TRBJ2-5; 9 bases match TRBD2. This CDR3 has 16 residues. CDR1 is LNHDA, CDR2 SQIVND, per germline (reference sequence). Germline trimming cut 5 bases from V and 4 bases from J; bases unmatched to any gene: 11. CDR3 amino acids: CASSPGLAGRLETQYF. The CDR3 region has the DNA TGTGCCAGTAGTCCGGGACTAGCAGGTCGTCTAGAGACCCAGTACTTC.

The genes are TRBV28 and TRBJ1-5; D gene ambiguous. Germline values: CDR1 MDHEN, CDR2 SYDVKM. V was shortened by 5 bases and J by 3 bases, with 14 bases between the two germline ends. There are 15 residues in the CDR3. CDR3 nucleotide sequence: TGTGCCAGCAGTCCTTTGGACCTACCCAATCAGCCCCAGCATTTT. The encoded protein is CASSPLDLPNQPQHF.